The 28 T cell receptor beta chains presented below share a single source sample, sequenced in a study of blood T cell repertoires in COVID-19. This table comes from immunoSEQ multiplex PCR, and its TCRdb copy is limited to in-frame clones, with some not included. Of roughly 49,000 clones in the sample, 85% to 90% were seen once. Material: peripheral blood. The receptors come from an elderly man with active COVID-19.

The V gene is TRBV21-1, the J gene TRBJ2-3; the table's D gene call, TRBD2, was not cross checked with the DNA. TRBV21-1 is a pseudogene locus. The length of the CDR3 is 13 residues. In DNA form, the CDR3 reads TGTGCCAGCGCTCTCCTAATCCCAGATACGCAGTATTTT. The encoded protein is CASALLIPDTQYF.

V is TRBV10-3 and J is TRBJ2-7; 11 bases are a match to TRBD2. Germline CDR1 reads ENHRY; CDR2 reads SYGVKD. V was pared by 5 bases and J by 7 bases, with 7 bases of the junction left unmatched. The CDR3 runs 14 residues. CDR3 loop: CAISLAGGSREQYF. CDR3 coding DNA: TGTGCCATCAGTTTAGCGGGAGGGTCTCGGGAGCAGTACTTC.

The chain joins TRBV6-6 to TRBJ1-4; a possible D gene is TRBD1 (5 bases). The CDR3 runs 13 residues. The V gene lost 7 bases and the J gene lost 5 bases, with 11 bases spanning the gap. Germline V gene data show CDR1 as MNHNY and CDR2 as SVGAGI (reference sequence). Here the CDR3 DNA reads TGTGCCAGCAACACCGCAGGGAATGAAAAACTGTTTTTT. Translation: CASNTAGNEKLFF.

The chain combines TRBV30 with TRBJ2-7, with TRBD2 matching 7 bases. Looked up from germline, CDR1 is GTSNPN and CDR2 is SVGIG (reference sequence). V lost 5 bases and J lost 3; bases outside the gene matches: 7. The CDR3 runs 13 residues. In DNA form, the CDR3 reads TGTGCCTGGGGCTTTGGGGGGGACTACGAGCAGTACTTC. Encoded protein: CAWGFGGDYEQYF.

The rearrangement uses TRBV3-1 (or the pseudogene TRBV3-2) and TRBJ2-1; TRBD2 matches 7 bases. The CDR3 covers 16 residues. Germline-derived CDR1 and CDR2 are LGHDT and YNNKEL (reference sequence). Losses at the gene ends were 1 base for V and 3 bases for J; bases not matched to a gene: 6. The CDR3 bases are TGTGCCAGCAGCCAAGCGGGGGGAGGGATCTACAATGAGCAGTTCTTC. Translation gives CASSQAGGGIYNEQFF.

This clone was counted a single time. The chain carries TRBV2 and TRBJ2-1; 7 bases line up with TRBD2. CDR1 is SNHLY, CDR2 FYNNEI, per germline. This CDR3 has 13 amino acids. V gave up 11 bases and J gave up 9 bases; unmatched junction bases: 13. The CDR3 loop reads CAGRRGEGGEQFF. Here the CDR3 DNA reads TGTGCCGGTCGCCGGGGGGAGGGCGGTGAGCAGTTCTTC.

The chain employs TRBV25-1 and TRBJ2-2; 8 positions agree with TRBD2. The CDR3 is 16 amino acids. The trim removed 1 base at V and 6 bases at J, leaving 7 bases unmatched. Germline V CDR1 and CDR2: MGHDK, SYGVNS. This chain's CDR3 is CASSESGLESSGELFF. In DNA form, the CDR3 reads TGTGCCAGCAGTGAATCGGGACTAGAGTCGTCCGGGGAGCTGTTTTTT.

The chain couples TRBV19 to TRBJ2-7; the match to TRBD1 covers 9 bases. After removal of 5 bases from V and 2 bases from J, the junction contained 4 bases not matched to a gene. The CDR3 totals 14 residues. Germline CDR1 is LNHDA and CDR2 is SQIVND (reference sequence). The CDR3 spells CASSVDRGAYEQYF. CDR3 bases: TGTGCCAGTAGTGTGGACAGGGGCGCCTACGAGCAGTACTTC.

This clone was detected once. The rearrangement links TRBV4-2 to TRBJ1-3; no definite D call. The CDR3 has 16 residues. V was pared by 4 bases and J by 0 bases, with 13 bases between. Looked up from germline, CDR1 is LGHNA and CDR2 is YNFKEQ. The CDR3: CASSLPGSGSGNTIYF. CDR3 sequence (DNA): TGTGCCAGCAGCCTCCCCGGGTCCGGCTCTGGAAACACCATATATTTT.

This chain links TRBV5-1 with TRBJ2-7, with TRBD1 matching 7 bases. The CDR3 sequence is 14 residues long. Germline values: CDR1 SGHRS, CDR2 YFSETQ. Trimming cost V 3 bases and J 7 bases; bases outside gene matches: 10. CDR3 sequence (DNA): TGCGCCAGCAGCTCCCAACCCCCGGACAGGGAGCAGTACTTC. Its protein is CASSSQPPDREQYF.

This clone was picked up a small number of times. This rearrangement joins TRBV5-4 to TRBJ2-3, with TRBD2 identical over 9 bases. The CDR3 has 15 residues. V was clipped by 0 bases and J by 5 bases; unmatched bases: 4. Germline V lookup: CDR1 SGHNT, CDR2 YYREEE (reference sequence). In DNA form, the CDR3 reads TGTGCCAGCAGCTTGGGTAGCGGGAGAGGAGATACGCAGTATTTT. It encodes CASSLGSGRGDTQYF.

The rearrangement links TRBV3-1 (or the pseudogene TRBV3-2) to TRBJ2-7; 7 bases line up with TRBD2. Germline assignment: CDR1 LGHDT and CDR2 YNNKEL (reference sequence). This CDR3 spans 18 amino acids. V was clipped by 4 bases and J by 0 bases; unmatched bases: 15. The CDR3 nucleotides read TGTGCCAGCAGCCTGCAAGGTCGGGTGGGCGGGAGCTCCTACGAGCAGTACTTC. This codes for CASSLQGRVGGSSYEQYF.

CDR3 residues: CASSPGLAGQETQYF. In DNA form, the CDR3 reads TGTGCCAGCTCACCGGGACTAGCGGGGCAAGAGACCCAGTACTTC. V is TRBV18 and J is TRBJ2-5, with TRBD2 matching 13 bases. V gave up 3 bases and J gave up 2 bases; unmatched junction bases: 0. Per germline, CDR1 KGHSH and CDR2 LQKENI. The CDR3 totals 15 residues.

V is TRBV5-4 and J is TRBJ2-1, with TRBD2 identical over 14 bases. V shed 4 bases and J 6 bases; nucleotides not matched to a gene: 3. Germline V gene sequence: CDR1 SGHNT, CDR2 YYREEE (reference sequence). The CDR3 runs 15 residues. The CDR3 bases are TGTGCCAGCAGCCAGACTAGCGGGAGGGCCAATGAGCAGTTCTTC. Protein: CASSQTSGRANEQFF.

The J gene is TRBJ1-4, the V gene TRBV19, with D possibly being TRBD1 (5 bases). This CDR3 contains 14 residues. Germline V gene lookup returns CDR1 LNHDA and CDR2 SQIVND (reference sequence). Trimming stripped 10 bases from V and 4 bases from J, with 16 bases between. The CDR3 bases are TGTGCCACCCGGCAGGGCAGGCTTAATGAAAAACTGTTTTTT. This sequence encodes CATRQGRLNEKLFF.

In its sample, this clone was seen once. The chain uses TRBV12-5 and TRBJ1-5; 10 positions match TRBD1. Germline assignment: CDR1 LGHNT and CDR2 FRNRAP. Losses at the gene ends were 2 bases for V and 5 bases for J; bases not matched to a gene: 15. The CDR3 extends over 19 amino acids. CDR3 DNA sequence: TGTGCTAGTGGTTTGATAATCTACGGGGACAGGGGTAGGGATCAGCCCCAGCATTTT. Translated, it gives CASGLIIYGDRGRDQPQHF.

This clone has only one observation. The rearrangement joins TRBV7-3 to TRBJ1-4; no reliable D call. V lost 5 bases and J 4 bases, leaving 14 bases between the germline ends. The CDR3 is 15 amino acids. Germline values: CDR1 SGHTA, CDR2 FQGTGA. Here the CDR3 reads CASSPKTPLNEKLFF. Written as DNA, the CDR3 is TGTGCCAGCAGCCCAAAGACACCCCTTAATGAAAAACTGTTTTTT.

The chain carries TRBV11-2 and TRBJ2-4; 13 bases match TRBD2. This CDR3 is built from 15 residues. Germline CDR1 reads SGHAT; CDR2 reads FQNNGV. V trimming: 5 bases; J trimming: 8 bases; junction bases outside the gene matches: 6. As DNA, the CDR3 is TGTGCCAGCAGCCGGACTAGCGGGAGTGGAGACATTCAGTACTTC. This gives the protein CASSRTSGSGDIQYF. The entire variable domain, with the rest obtained from reference TRBV11-2 and TRBJ2-4, is as follows: EAGVAQSPRYKIIEKRQSVAFWCNPISGHATLYWYQQILGQGPKLLIQFQNNGVVDDSQLPKDRFSAERLKGVDSTLKIQPAKLEDSAVYLCASSRTSGSGDIQYFGAGTRLSVL.

The chain links TRBV7-2 to TRBJ2-7, with TRBD1 matching over 8 bases. This CDR3 is built from 15 residues. The germline CDR1 and CDR2 sequences are SGHTA and FQGNSA. J lost 2 bases, V lost 1 base, and 4 bases had no gene match. CDR3 sequence: CASSLVAGGPYEQYF. In DNA, the CDR3 is TGTGCCAGCAGCTTAGTGGCAGGGGGCCCCTACGAGCAGTACTTC.

This clone was detected only once. The chain couples TRBV27 to TRBJ2-4, with TRBD2 identical over 7 bases. The junction had 7 bases not matched to a gene; V was cut back by 5 bases and J by 0 bases. CDR1 is MNHEY, CDR2 SMNVEV, per germline (reference sequence). The CDR3 is made up of 16 amino acids. In nucleotides, the CDR3 is TGTGCCAGCAGTACTCTAGCGGATGTAGCCAAAAACATTCAGTACTTC. Protein product: CASSTLADVAKNIQYF.

This chain links TRBV12-5 with TRBJ2-1; D not certain. This CDR3 is built from 13 residues. The ends were cut back, 5 bases at V and 7 bases at J, with 12 bases in the middle. Germline-derived CDR1 and CDR2 are LGHNT and FRNRAP. CDR3: CASGPPTENEQFF. In DNA form, the CDR3 reads TGTGCTAGTGGTCCGCCAACAGAGAATGAGCAGTTCTTC.

The V and J genes are TRBV12-3 or TRBV12-4 and TRBJ2-7; D remains unclear. CDR3 length: 13 residues. V was shortened by 4 bases and J by 7 bases, with 14 bases between the two germline ends. This chain's CDR3 is CASSSWRKQEQYF. CDR3 bases: TGTGCCAGCAGTTCCTGGCGGAAACAAGAGCAGTACTTC.

The chain links TRBV3-1 (or the pseudogene TRBV3-2) to TRBJ1-1; 8 bases align to TRBD1. The CDR3 totals 17 residues. Trimming at V came to 3 bases and at J to 1 base, leaving 10 bases not matched to a gene. CDR1 is LGHDT and CDR2 is YNNKEL in the germline V gene (reference sequence). Here the CDR3 reads CASSHTGGHQGNTEAFF. The CDR3 bases are TGTGCCAGCAGCCATACAGGGGGTCACCAGGGGAACACTGAAGCTTTCTTT.

The chain employs TRBV5-4 and TRBJ2-1, with 8 bases matching TRBD2. V trimming: 1 base; J trimming: 6 bases; junction bases outside the gene matches: 6. The CDR3 runs to 15 residues. CDR1 is SGHNT and CDR2 is YYREEE in the germline V gene (reference sequence). The CDR3 loop reads CASSLFGRAPNEQFF. The CDR3 bases are TGTGCCAGCAGCTTGTTCGGGAGGGCACCCAATGAGCAGTTCTTC.

The genes are TRBV2 and TRBJ2-7; TRBD2 matches 9 bases. Germline CDR1 is SNHLY and CDR2 is FYNNEI. The CDR3 spans 14 residues. V dropped 8 bases and J dropped 4; count of bases not matched to a gene: 9. The CDR3 spells CASGAGGPFYEQYF. CDR3 coding DNA: TGTGCCAGCGGGGCGGGGGGGCCATTTTACGAGCAGTACTTC.

J is TRBJ2-5 and V is TRBV18; TRBD1 matches at 8 bases. The germline CDR1 and CDR2 sequences are KGHSH and LQKENI. This CDR3 region has 14 residues. With 2 bases clipped from V and 4 bases from J, the junction kept 3 bases outside the gene matches. The CDR3 here is CASSPGTGGETQYF. Written as DNA, the CDR3 is TGTGCCAGCTCACCAGGGACAGGAGGAGAGACCCAGTACTTC.

The genes are TRBV14 and TRBJ2-3; 10 nucleotides agree with TRBD2. Per germline, CDR1 SGHDN and CDR2 FVKESK. CDR3 length: 16 amino acids. V lost 2 bases and J lost 4; bases outside the gene matches: 6. The CDR3 spells CASSQLAGEVADTQYF. Written as DNA, the CDR3 is TGTGCCAGCAGCCAACTAGCGGGAGAGGTGGCAGATACGCAGTATTTT.

The rearrangement links TRBV10-3 to TRBJ1-4, with TRBD1 identical over 9 bases. J lost 7 bases, V lost 4 bases, and 7 bases had no gene match. This CDR3 region has 15 residues. Germline assignment: CDR1 ENHRY and CDR2 SYGVKD. Here the CDR3 DNA reads TGTGCCATCAGTGCTAGCCGGGACAGGGTTGAAAAACTGTTTTTT. Protein: CAISASRDRVEKLFF.